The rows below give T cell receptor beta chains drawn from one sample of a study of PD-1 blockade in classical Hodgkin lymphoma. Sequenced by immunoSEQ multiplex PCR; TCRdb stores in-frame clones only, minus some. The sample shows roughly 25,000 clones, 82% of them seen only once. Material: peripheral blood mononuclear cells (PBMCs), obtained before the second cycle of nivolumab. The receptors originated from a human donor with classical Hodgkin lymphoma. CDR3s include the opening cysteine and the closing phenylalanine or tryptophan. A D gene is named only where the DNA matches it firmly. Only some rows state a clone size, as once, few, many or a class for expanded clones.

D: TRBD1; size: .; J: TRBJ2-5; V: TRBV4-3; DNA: TGCGCCAGCAGCCAAGAAACAGGGGGCCAAGAGACCCAGTACTTC; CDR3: CASSQETGGQETQYF
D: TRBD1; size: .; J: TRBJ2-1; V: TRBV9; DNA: TGTGCCAGCAGCCCTACCCCGGACAGGGCTGAGCAGTTCTTC; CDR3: CASSPTPDRAEQFF
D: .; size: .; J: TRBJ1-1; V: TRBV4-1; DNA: TGCGCCAGCAGCCAAGCAGGCCTATACACTGAAGCTTTCTTT; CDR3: CASSQAGLYTEAFF
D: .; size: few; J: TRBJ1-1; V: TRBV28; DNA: TGTGCCAGCAGCAGAGGGTTGAACACTGAAGCTTTCTTT; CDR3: CASSRGLNTEAFF
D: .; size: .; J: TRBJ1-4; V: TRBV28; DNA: TGTGCCAGCAGTCTCCCCCTCACCAATGAAAAACTGTTTTTT; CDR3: CASSLPLTNEKLFF
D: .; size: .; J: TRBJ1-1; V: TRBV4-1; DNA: TGCGCCAGCAGCTCAAGCGGACAGTTGAACACTGAAGCTTTCTTT; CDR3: CASSSSGQLNTEAFF
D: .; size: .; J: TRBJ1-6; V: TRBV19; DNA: TGCGCCAGTAGTCCGACCTTTTCAGTTGGTTCACCCCTCCACTTT; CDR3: CASSPTFSVGSPLHF
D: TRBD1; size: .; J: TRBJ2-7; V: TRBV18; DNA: TGTGCCAGCTCACCACCGACGTGGCTAGGAGCGGGGACAGGGGGCTACGAGCAGTACTTC; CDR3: CASSPPTWLGAGTGGYEQYF
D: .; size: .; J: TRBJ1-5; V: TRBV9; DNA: TGTGCCAGCAGCGAGGGTGTTCTACAGGGTAGCAATCAGCCCCAGCATTTT; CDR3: CASSEGVLQGSNQPQHF
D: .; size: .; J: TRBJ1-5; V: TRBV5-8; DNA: TGTGCCAGCAGCATCCAGGGCTACAGCAATCAGCCCCAGCATTTT; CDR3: CASSIQGYSNQPQHF
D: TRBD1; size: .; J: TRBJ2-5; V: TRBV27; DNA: TGTGCCAGCAGTTCCGACAGGGGGCTGGAGACCCAGTACTTC; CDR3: CASSSDRGLETQYF
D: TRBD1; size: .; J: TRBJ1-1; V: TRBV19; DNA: TGTGCCAGTGCAGGGGGAAACACTGAAGCTTTCTTT; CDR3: CASAGGNTEAFF
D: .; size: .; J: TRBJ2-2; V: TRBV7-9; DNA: TGTGCCAGCAGCCCGACTAGTTTGGGGGAGCTGTTTTTT; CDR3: CASSPTSLGELFF
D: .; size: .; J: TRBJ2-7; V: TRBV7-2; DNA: TGTGCCAGCAGCCCCAGCAGGGGGCGGGAGTCCTACGAGCAGTACTTC; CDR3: CASSPSRGRESYEQYF
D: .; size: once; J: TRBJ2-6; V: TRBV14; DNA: TGTGCCAGCAGCCGCTCTGGGGCCAACGTCCTGACTTTC; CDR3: CASSRSGANVLTF
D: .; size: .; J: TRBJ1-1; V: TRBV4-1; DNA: TGCGCCAGCAGACCGCTCACAGGGCCGAACACTGAAGCTTTCTTT; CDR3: CASRPLTGPNTEAFF
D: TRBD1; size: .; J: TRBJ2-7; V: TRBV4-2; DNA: TGTGCCAGCAGCCCCGGACAGGGAGCGCCCTACGAGCAGTACTTC; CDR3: CASSPGQGAPYEQYF
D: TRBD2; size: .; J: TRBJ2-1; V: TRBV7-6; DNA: TGTGCCAGCAGCCCCGTCAGCGGGGGCTCCAATGAGCAGTTCTTC; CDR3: CASSPVSGGSNEQFF
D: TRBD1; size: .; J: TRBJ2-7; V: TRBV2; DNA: TGTGCCGGTGGGACAGGGAGGGAGGCCTCCTACGAGCAGTACTTC; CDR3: CAGGTGREASYEQYF
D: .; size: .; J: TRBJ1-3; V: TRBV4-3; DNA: TGCGCCAGCAGCCAAGCCTTACCCCCCGAAGGCACCATATATTTT; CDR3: CASSQALPPEGTIYF
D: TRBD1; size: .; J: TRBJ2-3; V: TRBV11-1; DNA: TGTGCCAGCGGGCTGAGTGGCAGGGGGACAGATACGCAGTATTTT; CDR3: CASGLSGRGTDTQYF
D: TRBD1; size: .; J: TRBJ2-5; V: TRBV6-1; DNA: TGTGCCAGCGACGGACAGGGAGGCCAAGAGACCCAGTACTTC; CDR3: CASDGQGGQETQYF
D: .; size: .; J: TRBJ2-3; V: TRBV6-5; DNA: TGTGCCAGCAGTTACAATCCGACAGATACGCAGTATTTT; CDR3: CASSYNPTDTQYF
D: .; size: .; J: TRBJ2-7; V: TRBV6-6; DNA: TGTGCCAGCAGTTACAGGGAAAGAGGCTACGAGCAGTACTTC; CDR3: CASSYRERGYEQYF
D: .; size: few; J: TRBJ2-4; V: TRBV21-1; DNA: TGTGCCCCTAGGGGCGGGGGCAAAAACATTCAGTACTTC; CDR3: CAPRGGGKNIQYF
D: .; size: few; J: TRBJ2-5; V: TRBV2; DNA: TGTGCCAGCAGTGAAGCGCTTTGGGGGCCACAAGAGACCCAGTACTTC; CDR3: CASSEALWGPQETQYF
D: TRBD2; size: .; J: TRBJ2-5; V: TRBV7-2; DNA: TGTGCCAGCAGCTTAGCACTAGCGGGGGGGCCGGGGACCCAGTACTTC; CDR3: CASSLALAGGPGTQYF
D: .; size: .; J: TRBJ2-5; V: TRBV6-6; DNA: TGTGCCAGCAGCAGGGGAATTCGGGAGACCCAGTACTTC; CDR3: CASSRGIRETQYF
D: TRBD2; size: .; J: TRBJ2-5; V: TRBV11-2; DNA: TGTGCCAGCAGCTTAGATGGAGTTGGGACTAGCGGGCGGGGCATGGCCCAGTACTTC; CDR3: CASSLDGVGTSGRGMAQYF
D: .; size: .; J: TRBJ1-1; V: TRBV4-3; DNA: TGCGCCAGCAGCCAAGGTGGAACAGGGAGCCGGACTGAAGCTTTCTTT; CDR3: CASSQGGTGSRTEAFF
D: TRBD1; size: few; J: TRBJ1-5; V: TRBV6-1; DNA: TGTGCCAGCAGGCCGGGACAGGGTTTTCAGCCCCAGCATTTT; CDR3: CASRPGQGFQPQHF
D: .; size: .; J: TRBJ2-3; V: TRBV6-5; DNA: TGTGCCAGCAGTGAAGGGGACGGCCCGGATACGCAGTATTTT; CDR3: CASSEGDGPDTQYF
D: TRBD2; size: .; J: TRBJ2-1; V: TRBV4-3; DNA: TGCGCCAGCAGCCAAGTAGCGGGGGATATGAATGAGCAGTTCTTC; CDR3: CASSQVAGDMNEQFF
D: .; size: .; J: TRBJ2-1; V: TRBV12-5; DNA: TGTGCTAGTGGTTTGGTAGGCACCTTCTACAATGAGCAGTTCTTC; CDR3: CASGLVGTFYNEQFF
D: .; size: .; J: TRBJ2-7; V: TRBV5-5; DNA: TGTGCCAGCAGCTGGTCCGGGACCTTTAGCTCCTACGAGCAGTACTTC; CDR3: CASSWSGTFSSYEQYF
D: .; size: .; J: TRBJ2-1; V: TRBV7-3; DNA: TGTGCCAGCAGTAGGGACTCCTACAATGAGCAGTTCTTC; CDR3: CASSRDSYNEQFF
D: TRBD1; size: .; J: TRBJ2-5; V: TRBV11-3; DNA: TGTGCCAGCACCACTCGACAGGGAGAGCAAGAGACCCAGTACTTC; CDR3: CASTTRQGEQETQYF
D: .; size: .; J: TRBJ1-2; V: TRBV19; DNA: TGTGCCAGTAGTATCTGGGACCGAGACTACACCTTC; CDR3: CASSIWDRDYTF
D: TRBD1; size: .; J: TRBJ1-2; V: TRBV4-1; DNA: TGCGCCAGCAGCCAGCCCGGACAGGGAGGGGAGGGCTACACCTTC; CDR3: CASSQPGQGGEGYTF
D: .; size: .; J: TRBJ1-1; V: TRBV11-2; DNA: TGTGCCAGCAGTTCCAACTATGTAACTGAAGCTTTCTTT; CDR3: CASSSNYVTEAFF
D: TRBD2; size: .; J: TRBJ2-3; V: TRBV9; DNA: TGTGCCAGCAGCGTAATAGCGGGGGGTGCAGATACGCAGTATTTT; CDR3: CASSVIAGGADTQYF
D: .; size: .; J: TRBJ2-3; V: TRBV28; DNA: TGTGCCAGCACCCCTGATGAGGGGCATACGCAGTATTTT; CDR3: CASTPDEGHTQYF
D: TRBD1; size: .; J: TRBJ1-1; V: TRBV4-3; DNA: TGCGCCAGCAGCCAATCTTTCAGGACAGGGCCGATGAACACTGAAGCTTTCTTT; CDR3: CASSQSFRTGPMNTEAFF
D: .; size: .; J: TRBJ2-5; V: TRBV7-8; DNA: TGTGCCAGCAGCTCCCGCCGGGGAGCACAAGAGACCCAGTACTTC; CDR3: CASSSRRGAQETQYF
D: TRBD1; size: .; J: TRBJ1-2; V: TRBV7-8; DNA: TGTGCCAGCAGCTTTGTATGGGGGACAGAGGAAGGCTACACCTTC; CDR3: CASSFVWGTEEGYTF
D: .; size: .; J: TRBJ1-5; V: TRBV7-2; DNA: TGTGCCAGCAGCTACATAAATCAGCCCCAGCATTTT; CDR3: CASSYINQPQHF
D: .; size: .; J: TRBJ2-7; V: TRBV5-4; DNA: TGTGCCAGCAGCTTGGACCTTGGGGGACCTGCCTACGAGCAGTACTTC; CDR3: CASSLDLGGPAYEQYF
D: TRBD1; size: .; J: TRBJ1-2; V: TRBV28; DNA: TGTGCCAGCACCGTGGGACAGGGGGAAAACACCTTC; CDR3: CASTVGQGENTF
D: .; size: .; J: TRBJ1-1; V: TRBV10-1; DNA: TGCGCCAGCAGTGAGGGCAGTTCCATGAACACTGAAGCTTTCTTT; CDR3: CASSEGSSMNTEAFF
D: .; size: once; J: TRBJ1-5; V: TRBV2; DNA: TGTGCCAGCAGTGAAGATCTAGGGACTCAGCCCCAGCATTTT; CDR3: CASSEDLGTQPQHF
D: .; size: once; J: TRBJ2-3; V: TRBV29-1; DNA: TGCAGCGCTAGGTGGGACAGCACAGATACGCAGTATTTT; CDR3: CSARWDSTDTQYF
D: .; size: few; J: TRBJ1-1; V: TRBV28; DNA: TGTGCCAGCAGTCTGAGTGGGACTGAAGCTTTCTTT; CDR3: CASSLSGTEAFF
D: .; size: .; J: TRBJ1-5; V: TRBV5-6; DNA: TGTGCCAGCAGGGACCGCTTTGGCAATCAGCCCCAGCATTTT; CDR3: CASRDRFGNQPQHF
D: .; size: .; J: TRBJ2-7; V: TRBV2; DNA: TGTGCCAGTGGGGGGGTGGGGGCCCCCGAGCAGTACTTC; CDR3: CASGGVGAPEQYF
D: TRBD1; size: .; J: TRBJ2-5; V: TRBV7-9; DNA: TGTGCCAGCAGCCCTAGTCGGGACAGGCAAGAGACCCAGTACTTC; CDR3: CASSPSRDRQETQYF